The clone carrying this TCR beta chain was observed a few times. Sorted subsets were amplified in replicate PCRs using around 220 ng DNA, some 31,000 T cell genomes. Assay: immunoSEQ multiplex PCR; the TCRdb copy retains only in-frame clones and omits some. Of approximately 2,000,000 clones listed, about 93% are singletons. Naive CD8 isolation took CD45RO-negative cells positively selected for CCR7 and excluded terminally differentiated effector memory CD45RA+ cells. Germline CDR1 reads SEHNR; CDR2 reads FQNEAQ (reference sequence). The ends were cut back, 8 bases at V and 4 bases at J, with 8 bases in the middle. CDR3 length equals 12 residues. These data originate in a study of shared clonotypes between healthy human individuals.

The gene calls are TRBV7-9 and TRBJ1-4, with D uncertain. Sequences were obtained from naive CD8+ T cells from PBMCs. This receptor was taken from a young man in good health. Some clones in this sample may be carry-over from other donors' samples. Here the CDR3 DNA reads TGTGCCAGCTCGCCCAGTAATGAAAAACTGTTTTTT. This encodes CASSPSNEKLFF.